Below, 21 T cell receptor beta chains from the same sample are listed, as sequenced in a study of blood T cell repertoires in COVID-19. Sequencing used immunoSEQ multiplex PCR; TCRdb keeps in-frame clones, though not all of them. Of fewer than 80,000 clones in the sample, about 90% were seen once. Input material: peripheral blood. All receptors derive from a human donor in a cohort sampled during active COVID-19.

The chain employs TRBV6-5 and TRBJ1-2; 9 bases align to TRBD1. With V trimmed by 7 bases and J by 1 base, 7 bases remained unmatched. This CDR3 comprises 15 residues. Germline V gene lookup returns CDR1 MNHEY and CDR2 SVGAGI. Written as DNA, the CDR3 is TGTGCCAGCATCTTACAGGGGGCGATTAACTATGGCTACACCTTC. It specifies CASILQGAINYGYTF.

V and J are TRBV10-3 and TRBJ2-7, with 8 bases matching TRBD2. CDR3 length equals 17 residues. Trimming removed 7 bases from V and 7 bases from J; junction bases left unmatched: 21. Per germline, CDR1 ENHRY and CDR2 SYGVKD. Written as DNA, the CDR3 is TGTGCCATCAACCCGGACGAAGCGGGAGAGCGAAGAAAGGAGCAGTACTTC. Translating it yields CAINPDEAGERRKEQYF.

Here the CDR3 reads CASSSSSGSYNEQFF. CDR3 sequence (DNA): TGTGCCAGCAGCTCATCTAGCGGGAGTTACAATGAGCAGTTCTTC. The V and J genes are TRBV7-3 and TRBJ2-1; 10 bases match TRBD2. This CDR3 has 15 residues. V was pared by 4 bases and J by 4 bases, with 4 bases of the junction left unmatched. Germline V gene lookup returns CDR1 SGHTA and CDR2 FQGTGA.

The J gene is TRBJ1-6, the V gene TRBV5-1, with a possible D match to TRBD1 (6 bases). V lost 3 bases and J 14 bases, leaving 15 bases between the germline ends. CDR1 and CDR2 from the germline V gene are SGHRS and YFSETQ. The CDR3 totals 13 residues. The CDR3 sequence: CASSSDPPGALHF. The CDR3 DNA is TGCGCCAGCAGCTCGGACCCTCCAGGGGCCCTCCACTTT.

The chain carries TRBV12-5 and TRBJ2-1; maybe TRBD1 (6 bases). The length of the CDR3 is 11 residues. The germline V gene encodes CDR1 LGHNT and CDR2 FRNRAP. Trimming pared 0 bases from V and 13 bases from J, leaving 7 bases between. The CDR3 here is CASGLVGHQFF. The CDR3 nucleotides read TGTGCTAGTGGTTTGGTGGGACACCAGTTCTTC. Based on the CDR3 plus reference TRBV12-5 and TRBJ2-1, the full variable domain is DARVTQTPRHKVTEMGQEVTMRCQPILGHNTVFWYRQTMMQGLELLAYFRNRAPLDDSGMPKDRFSAEMPDATLATLKIQPSEPRDSAVYFCASGLVGHQFFGPGTRLTVL.

This clone was seen a single time. CDR3 sequence: CSASRSAGGQAKNIQYF. The CDR3 coding sequence is TGCAGTGCCAGTCGATCGGCGGGGGGACAAGCCAAAAACATTCAGTACTTC. The J gene is TRBJ2-4, the V gene TRBV20-1; 8 bases are a match to TRBD2. The CDR3 is 17 amino acids. The V gene end was trimmed by 6 bases and the J gene end by 0 bases; junction bases not matched to a gene: 13. Germline CDR1 is DFQATT and CDR2 is SNEGSKA (reference sequence).

The chain recombines TRBV7-6 with TRBJ2-2; a weak D match, TRBD2 (6 bases). V was pared by 3 bases and J by 8 bases, with 16 bases between. The CDR3 has 15 residues. Germline values: CDR1 SGHVS, CDR2 FNYEAQ. This CDR3 is CASSLGTHSWGELFF. The CDR3 nucleotides read TGTGCCAGCAGCTTGGGGACTCACTCGTGGGGGGAGCTGTTTTTT.

This chain uses TRBV29-1 with TRBJ2-1; D uncertain. V gave up 2 bases and J gave up 4 bases, with 12 bases separating them. The CDR3 spans 14 residues. Germline V gives CDR1 SQVTM, CDR2 ANQGSEA. DNA of the CDR3: TGCAGCGTTGAAACCGAGCACCATTACAATGAGCAGTTCTTC. Translating gives CSVETEHHYNEQFF.

The chain links TRBV7-8 to TRBJ1-2, with D hard to call. Germline CDR1 is SGHVS and CDR2 is FQNEAQ. V was trimmed by 1 base and J by 4 bases, leaving 13 bases between them. This CDR3 is 15 amino acids long. Here the CDR3 reads CASSLVPGRLYGYTF. In nucleotides, the CDR3 is TGTGCCAGCAGCTTAGTTCCCGGAAGACTCTATGGCTACACCTTC.

This rearrangement joins TRBV28 to TRBJ2-7, with D uncertain. V shed 6 bases and J shed 3 bases, with 9 bases lying between them. Per germline, CDR1 MDHEN and CDR2 SYDVKM. This CDR3 is built from 12 residues. DNA of the CDR3: TGTGCCAGCAGACGTACCGGCTACGAGCAGTACTTC. Its protein product is CASRRTGYEQYF.

V usage is TRBV7-9 and J usage is TRBJ2-1, with D maybe TRBD1 (6 bases). The V gene lost 11 bases and the J gene lost 1 base, with 21 bases spanning the gap. Germline V gene lookup returns CDR1 SEHNR and CDR2 FQNEAQ (reference sequence). This CDR3 has 16 residues. The CDR3 loop is CAGEGQNVHSYNEQFF. CDR3 DNA: TGTGCCGGTGAAGGACAGAATGTACATTCCTACAATGAGCAGTTCTTC.

The gene calls are TRBV6-5 and TRBJ1-1; D is unclear. CDR1 and CDR2 (germline): MNHEY, SVGAGI. V shed 5 bases and J shed 4 bases, with 17 bases lying between them. The CDR3 sequence is 15 residues long. This CDR3 reads CASSPREGVGTEAFF. For the CDR3, the DNA is TGTGCCAGCAGTCCACGGGAGGGTGTTGGCACTGAAGCTTTCTTT.

This clone was observed a handful of times. The chain employs TRBV27 and TRBJ2-7; TRBD2 matches 12 bases. Germline V lookup: CDR1 MNHEY, CDR2 SMNVEV (reference sequence). The CDR3 totals 15 residues. Trimming took 6 bases from V and 2 from J; bases not matched to a gene: 5. The CDR3, as DNA: TGTGCCAGCAGAGAGGGACTAGCGGGCACCTACGAGCAGTACTTC. It is translated as CASREGLAGTYEQYF.

The V and J genes are TRBV9 and TRBJ2-7, with D possibly matching TRBD1 (5 bases). Deletions cut 4 bases from V and 6 bases from J, with 17 bases between. Germline CDR1 SGDLS, CDR2 YYNGEE. This CDR3 spans 14 amino acids. This chain's CDR3 is CASSPTPQAGEQYF. DNA for the CDR3: TGTGCCAGCAGCCCCACTCCACAGGCTGGCGAGCAGTACTTC.

The chain links TRBV3-1 (or the pseudogene TRBV3-2) to TRBJ2-7; D call uncertain. Germline CDR1 and CDR2: LGHDT and YNNKEL (reference sequence). The germline V and J ends were trimmed by 4 bases and 3 bases, with 7 bases remaining between them. There are 12 residues in the CDR3. The CDR3 loop is CASSRDGYEQYF. The CDR3 DNA follows: TGTGCCAGCAGCCGAGACGGCTACGAGCAGTACTTC.

The genes are TRBV6-2 or TRBV6-3 and TRBJ2-7, with D possibly matching TRBD1 (5 bases). The CDR3 contains 18 residues. The germline V and J ends were trimmed by 2 bases and 5 bases, with 25 bases remaining between them. Germline CDR1 and CDR2: MNHEY and SVGEGT. The CDR3 coding sequence is TGTGCCAGCAGTTACCACCAGGGTAAGGTATTTCGGAACGACGAGCAGTACTTC. Translation: CASSYHQGKVFRNDEQYF.

The V call is TRBV4-2, the J call TRBJ1-5, with TRBD1 identical over 9 bases. The junction had 5 bases not matched to a gene; V was cut back by 4 bases and J by 1 base. Germline values: CDR1 LGHNA, CDR2 YNFKEQ. The CDR3 loop spans 16 amino acids. In nucleotides, the CDR3 is TGTGCCAGCAGCCCCGGGGACAGGGCCAGCAATCAGCCCCAGCATTTT. Its protein is CASSPGDRASNQPQHF.

This rearrangement joins TRBV7-7 to TRBJ2-5; the D gene is possibly TRBD1 (5 bases). V lost 3 bases, J lost 0 bases, and 8 bases lay in between. The CDR3 sequence is 14 residues long. From germline, CDR1 is SSHAT and CDR2 FNYEAQ (reference sequence). The DNA of the CDR3 is TGTGCCAGCAGCTTCTCAGGGAACCAAGAGACCCAGTACTTC. Protein sequence: CASSFSGNQETQYF.

The V and J genes are TRBV4-1 and TRBJ2-7; the match to TRBD1 covers 9 bases. This CDR3 has 15 amino acids. V dropped 4 bases and J dropped 3; count of bases not matched to a gene: 7. Germline V gene data show CDR1 as MGHRA and CDR2 as YSYEKL. This chain's CDR3 is CASSRGTGPGYEQYF. For the CDR3, the DNA is TGCGCCAGCAGCCGAGGGACAGGGCCAGGCTACGAGCAGTACTTC.

The chain recombines TRBV6-5 with TRBJ2-7; weak D call: TRBD1 (6 bases). CDR1 and CDR2 from the germline V gene are MNHEY and SVGAGI. The CDR3 runs to 15 residues. Deletions cut 0 bases from V and 3 bases from J, with 12 bases between. This CDR3 is CASSYSKNRVYEQYF. CDR3 nucleotide sequence: TGTGCCAGCAGTTACTCGAAGAACAGGGTCTACGAGCAGTACTTC.

The chain employs TRBV7-9 and TRBJ2-7; D gene ambiguous. The V gene's germline CDR1 is SEHNR and CDR2 FQNEAQ (reference sequence). The CDR3 has 11 residues. The ends were cut back, 5 bases at V and 2 bases at J, with 4 bases in the middle. CDR3 DNA: TGTGCCAGCAGCGCAGCCTACGAGCAGTACTTC. It yields the protein CASSAAYEQYF.